This T cell receptor beta chain was documented in a study of blood T cells in healthy people across ages (dated by TCRdb to the mid-2010s). Study-wide context: In model experiments, roughly one uniquely barcoded TCR beta cDNA molecule per two T cells was captured by template switching. Using deep sequencing normalized with unique cDNA molecular identifiers, the study measured how TCR beta repertoire diversity changes with age. Four age groups were formed from the donors: young (average 16 years), middle-aged (just under 40), aged (62) and long-lived (more than 75). To avoid experimental bias, donors of different ages were randomly spread across the sequencing lanes. Two additional independent replicas of 1 million unique cDNA reads from the same blood draw were analyzed for two donors (one aged 18 to 29 and one aged 80 or older).

The donors were 40 or so Caucasian individuals from Russia, aged 6 to 90 years, who were systemically healthy. Roughly 10 milliliters of peripheral blood were collected from each donor into EDTA-treated Vacutainer tubes. Ficoll-Paque density-gradient centrifugation was used to isolate PBMCs, with at least 7 million obtained per sample. Total RNA, at least 5 micrograms per sample, was extracted from PBMCs with Trizol reagent. For every donor, flow cytometry on a PBMC aliquot measured the percentage of naive CD45RAhigh/CD27high T cells. Libraries were built with 5' RACE. Sequencing used an Illumina HiSeq 2500. The second PCR ran for roughly 7 to 11 cycles and used a J-beta primer mix along with a sample-barcoded 5' primer. Each TCR beta cDNA molecule received a unique molecular identifier from a template-switch 5' adaptor carrying 12 random nucleotides. Each sample yielded at least 3 million CDR3-containing paired-end reads. First-strand cDNA was synthesized from all RNA with the Mint cDNA synthesis kit, primed by a TRBC-specific oligonucleotide. All cDNA was treated with uracil-DNA glycosylase and then went through a first 18-cycle PCR with the universal primers M1SS and BC2_uni_R. As for the authors' bioinformatics: For normalization, 1 million high-quality reads were randomly selected from each sample, with every read carrying a distinct molecular identifier. Reads sharing molecular identifiers were discarded rather than binned into consensus sequences. MiTCR, set to a Q25 quality threshold and the strictest error-elimination algorithm, was used for CDR3 identification, clonotype clustering and error correction. Lower-bound total TCR beta diversity was estimated with a nonparametric unseen species model using Euler transformation. TCRdb reprocessed the public reads (quality trimming at Q25 with fastp, clone calling with MiXCR) and kept in-frame beta chains. CDR3 protein duplicates are merged, each entry listing the most common genes and DNA. The V and J calls were determined by TCRdb, not by the authors. The sample yields about 1.6 million distinct CDR3 sequences; around 36% were counted once. Clones ranked in the top ten supply over 9% of the sample.

V is shortened by 6 bases, J by 4 bases, and the region joining them spans 12 bases. Spanning cysteine to phenylalanine, the CDR3 consists of 13 amino acids. The read is trimmed to its CDR3 DNA, 39 bases read in frame from base 1. Via the germline V gene, CDR1 is MRHNA and CDR2 SNTAGT. Worth noting for this clonotype: This receptor's antigen is unknown. Qualities for individual bases were not recorded, and no much larger clone is one base off.

Summary of the overall study and its limitations: Compared with the aged group, more naive CD4+ T cells, fewer expanded clones and increased TCR diversity were shown by the long-lived group, suggesting age selection. Because profiling used bulk unsorted PBMCs, naive and antigen-experienced compartments could not be compared conclusively. A strong correlation was found between observed TCR beta diversity and the percentage of naive T cells measured by flow cytometry. Donor CMV infection status was unknown, potentially confounding age-related changes in expanded clonotypes. As age increased, observed TCR beta diversity per million T cells dropped in a roughly linear way, and a significant reduction was already evident by age about 40. Estimates of total diversity from one million sequenced T cells were regarded as lower bounds and underestimates.

The TCR sequence derives from a woman younger than 45 in good health. Sequenced: blood. The chain was built from TRBV6-4 and TRBJ1-2; too little of a D gene remains to name it. The nucleotide sequence is given as TGTGCCAGCAGCATCATTAGGGCCTATGGCTACACCTTC. Its amino acids are CASSIIRAYGYTF.